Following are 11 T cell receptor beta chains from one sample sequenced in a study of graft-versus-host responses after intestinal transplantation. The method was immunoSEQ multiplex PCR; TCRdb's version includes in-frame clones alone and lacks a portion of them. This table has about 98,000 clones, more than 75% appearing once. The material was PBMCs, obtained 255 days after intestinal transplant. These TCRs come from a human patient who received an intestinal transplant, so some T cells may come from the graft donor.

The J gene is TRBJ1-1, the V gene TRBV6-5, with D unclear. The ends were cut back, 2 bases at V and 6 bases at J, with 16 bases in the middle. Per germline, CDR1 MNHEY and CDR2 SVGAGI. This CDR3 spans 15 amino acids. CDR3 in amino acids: CASSYTEVGRAEAFF. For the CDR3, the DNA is TGTGCCAGCAGTTACACTGAGGTAGGGAGGGCTGAAGCTTTCTTT.

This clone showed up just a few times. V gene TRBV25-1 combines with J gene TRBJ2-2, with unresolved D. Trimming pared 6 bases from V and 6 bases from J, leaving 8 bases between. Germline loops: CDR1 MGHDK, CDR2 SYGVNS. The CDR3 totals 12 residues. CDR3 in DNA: TGTGCCAGCAGGAAAGGTCCCGGGGAGCTGTTTTTT. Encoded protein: CASRKGPGELFF.

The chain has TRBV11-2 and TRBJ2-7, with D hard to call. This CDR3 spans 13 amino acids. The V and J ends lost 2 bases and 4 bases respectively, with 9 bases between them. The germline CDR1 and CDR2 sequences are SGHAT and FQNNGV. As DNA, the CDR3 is TGTGCCAGCAGCTTACTCTCGGATTACGAGCAGTACGTC. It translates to CASSLLSDYEQYV.

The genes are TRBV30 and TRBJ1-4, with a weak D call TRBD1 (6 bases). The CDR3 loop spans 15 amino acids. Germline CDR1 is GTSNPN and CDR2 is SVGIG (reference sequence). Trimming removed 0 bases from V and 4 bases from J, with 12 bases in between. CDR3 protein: CAWSVSGGLNEKLFF. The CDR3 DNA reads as TGTGCCTGGAGTGTTAGCGGGGGGCTTAATGAAAAACTGTTTTTT. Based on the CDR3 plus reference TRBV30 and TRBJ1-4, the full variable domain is SQTIHQWPATLVQPVGSPLSLECTVEGTSNPNLYWYRQAAGRGLQLLFYSVGIGQISSEVPQNLSASRPQDRQFILSSKKLLLSDSGFYLCAWSVSGGLNEKLFFGSGTQLSVL.

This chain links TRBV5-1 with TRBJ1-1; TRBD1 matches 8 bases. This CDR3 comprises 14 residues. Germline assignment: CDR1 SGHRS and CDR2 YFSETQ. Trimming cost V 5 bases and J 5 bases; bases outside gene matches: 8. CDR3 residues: CASRSQGDRTEAFF. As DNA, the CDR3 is TGCGCCAGCAGGTCACAGGGGGATCGGACTGAAGCTTTCTTT.

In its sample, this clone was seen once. In nucleotides, the CDR3 is TGTGCCAGTAGGTTGGTCGGGCCAATGAACACCGGGGAGCTGTTTTTT. Amino acids: CASRLVGPMNTGELFF. The chain carries TRBV19 and TRBJ2-2; D gene ambiguous. Trimming shortened V by 6 bases and J by 1 base, and 15 bases separated the two germline ends. The CDR3 sequence is 16 residues long. Germline values: CDR1 LNHDA, CDR2 SQIVND (reference sequence).

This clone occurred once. CDR3 nucleotides: TGTGCCAGCAGCTTCCCACCCCCGACAGGGGCGGGCACAGATACGCAGTATTTT. Translation gives CASSFPPPTGAGTDTQYF. This sequence joins TRBV7-9 and TRBJ2-3, with TRBD1 identical over 8 bases. The V gene end was trimmed by 3 bases and the J gene end by 1 base; junction bases not matched to a gene: 12. CDR3 length equals 18 residues. Germline V gene data show CDR1 as SEHNR and CDR2 as FQNEAQ (reference sequence).

The CDR3 here is CASSYSGQVPNTIYF. CDR3 sequence (DNA): TGTGCCAGCAGTTACTCGGGGCAGGTTCCAAACACCATATATTTT. The chain employs TRBV6-6 and TRBJ1-3, with D tentatively TRBD1 (5 bases). This CDR3 has 15 amino acids. Germline CDR1 reads MNHNY; CDR2 reads SVGAGI (reference sequence). V lost 0 bases to trimming and J lost 6 bases, with 12 bases between them.

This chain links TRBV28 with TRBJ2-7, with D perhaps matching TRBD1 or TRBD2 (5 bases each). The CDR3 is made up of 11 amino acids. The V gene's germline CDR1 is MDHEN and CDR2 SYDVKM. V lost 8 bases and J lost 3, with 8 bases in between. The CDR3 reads CASRGRYEQYF. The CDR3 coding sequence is TGTGCCAGCCGGGGACGCTACGAGCAGTACTTC. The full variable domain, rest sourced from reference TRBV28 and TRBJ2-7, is DVKVTQSSRYLVKRTGEKVFLECVQDMDHENMFWYRQDPGLGLRLIYFSYDVKMKEKGDIPEGYSVSREKKERFSLILESASTNQTSMYLCASRGRYEQYFGPGTRLTVT.

CDR3 in amino acids: CASVGGGVWDEQFF. For the CDR3, the DNA is TGTGCCAGCGTAGGGGGCGGGGTATGGGATGAGCAGTTCTTC. V gene TRBV6-6 combines with J gene TRBJ2-1; possibly TRBD1 for D (7 bases). This CDR3 has 14 residues. The V end lost 8 bases, the J end lost 8 bases, and 19 bases lay between the germline ends. Per the germline V gene, CDR1 is MNHNY and CDR2 is SVGAGI (reference sequence).

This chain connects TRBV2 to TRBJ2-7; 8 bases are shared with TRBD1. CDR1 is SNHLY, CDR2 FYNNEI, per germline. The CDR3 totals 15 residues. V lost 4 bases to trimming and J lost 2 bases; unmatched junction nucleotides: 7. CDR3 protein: CASSGRDRLTYEQYF. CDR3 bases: TGTGCCAGCAGTGGCCGGGACAGGCTTACCTACGAGCAGTACTTC.